The present T cell receptor beta chain was sequenced within a study of shared clonotypes between healthy human individuals. V dropped 7 bases and J dropped 0; count of bases not matched to a gene: 5. CDR1 is MDHEN and CDR2 is SYDVKM in the germline V gene. This CDR3 has 14 amino acids. In the naive CD8 group, cells lacked CD45RO and were positively selected for CCR7, so terminally differentiated effector memory CD45RA+ cells were left out. Repertoires were generated with immunoSEQ multiplex PCR, while TCRdb's copy carries only in-frame clones and drops some. The table lists around 2.1 million clones, about 93% of them singletons.

The receptor was derived from a man younger than 35 in good health. Some clones in this sample may be carry-over from other donors' samples. The chain has TRBV28 and TRBJ2-5; 7 bases are shared with TRBD2. The sample was naive CD8+ T cells from PBMCs. In DNA, the CDR3 is TGTGCCAGCAAGCGGGACGAGTACCAAGAGACCCAGTACTTC. It translates to CASKRDEYQETQYF.